Listed here are 6 T cell receptor beta chains from one sample, sequenced in a study of cytomegalovirus exposure and HLA in healthy donors. The study ran its PCR with 60 Vbeta and 13 Jbeta primers. This table comes from immunoSEQ multiplex PCR, and its TCRdb copy is limited to in-frame clones, with some not included. Seen here are 100,000 to 150,000 clones, roughly three quarters observed once, and the top ten hold roughly 2%. The sample taken for sequencing was PBMCs. Receptors originate from a man aged 18-30 years in good health and CMV-seronegative.

In its sample, this clone was seen a few times. The rearrangement joins TRBV11-3 to TRBJ1-3; 9 bases map to TRBD1. The length of the CDR3 is 16 residues. The germline V gene encodes CDR1 SGHNT and CDR2 YENEEA. V shed 3 bases and J 3 bases; nucleotides not matched to a gene: 6. The CDR3 nucleotides read TGTGCCAGCAGCTTTGGCACAGGGGGCGATGGAAACACCATATATTTT. It translates to CASSFGTGGDGNTIYF.

The chain joins TRBV19 to TRBJ1-2; 8 bases line up with TRBD1. Unmatched junction bases numbered 10, after V lost 6 bases and J lost 7 bases. Germline V gene lookup returns CDR1 LNHDA and CDR2 SQIVND (reference sequence). The length of the CDR3 is 14 residues. CDR3: CASSSGQGGSGYTF. For the CDR3, the DNA is TGTGCCAGTAGCTCCGGACAGGGAGGGAGTGGCTACACCTTC.

The chain has TRBV7-9 and TRBJ2-7; D ambiguous. The germline V gene encodes CDR1 SEHNR and CDR2 FQNEAQ (reference sequence). Trimming shortened V by 1 base and J by 6 bases, and 7 bases separated the two germline ends. The CDR3 length is 12 residues. CDR3 nucleotide sequence: TGTGCCAGCAGCTTAGAATCGGTCGAGCAGTACTTC. Encoded protein: CASSLESVEQYF.

The V and J genes are TRBV10-1 and TRBJ2-7; D is possibly TRBD1 (5 bases). This CDR3 contains 13 residues. Deletions cut 10 bases from V and 2 bases from J, with 15 bases between. Germline CDR1 is WNHNN and CDR2 is SYGVQD (reference sequence). The CDR3 spells CANTTGRAYEQYF. CDR3 bases: TGCGCCAATACAACAGGTCGTGCCTACGAGCAGTACTTC.

This sequence joins TRBV7-9 and TRBJ2-3, with 7 nucleotides matching TRBD2. The V gene's germline CDR1 is SEHNR and CDR2 FQNEAQ (reference sequence). This CDR3 region has 13 residues. V gave up 3 bases and J gave up 8 bases; unmatched junction bases: 5. CDR3 bases: TGTGCCAGCAGCTTGGGAGGGACCGGTACGCAGTATTTT. This gives the protein CASSLGGTGTQYF.

The V call is TRBV20-1, the J call TRBJ1-1; D call uncertain. V gave up 0 bases and J gave up 5 bases, with 4 bases separating them. The germline CDR1 and CDR2 sequences are DFQATT and SNEGSKA (reference sequence). The CDR3 spans 11 residues. For the CDR3, the DNA is TGCAGTGCTAGAGAACGGACTGAAGCTTTCTTT. Protein: CSARERTEAFF.